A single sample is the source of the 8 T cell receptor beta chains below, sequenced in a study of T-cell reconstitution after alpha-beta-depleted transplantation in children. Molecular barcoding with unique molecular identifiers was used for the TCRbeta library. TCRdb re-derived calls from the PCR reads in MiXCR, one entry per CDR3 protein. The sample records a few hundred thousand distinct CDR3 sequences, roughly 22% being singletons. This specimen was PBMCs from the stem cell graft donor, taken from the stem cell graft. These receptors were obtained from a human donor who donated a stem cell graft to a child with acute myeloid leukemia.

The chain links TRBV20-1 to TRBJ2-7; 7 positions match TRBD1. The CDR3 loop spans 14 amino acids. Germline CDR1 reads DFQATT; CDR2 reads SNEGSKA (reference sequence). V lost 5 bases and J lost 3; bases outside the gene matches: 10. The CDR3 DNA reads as TGCAGTGCTGCCCCCCAGGGGGTAATCTACGAGCAGTACTTC. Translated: CSAAPQGVIYEQYF.

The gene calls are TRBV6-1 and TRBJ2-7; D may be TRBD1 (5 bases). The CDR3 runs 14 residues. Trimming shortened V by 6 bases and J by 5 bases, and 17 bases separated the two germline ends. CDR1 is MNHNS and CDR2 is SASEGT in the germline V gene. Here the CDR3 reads CASSGQGKLDEQYF. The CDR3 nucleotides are TGTGCCAGCAGCGGGCAGGGAAAGCTCGACGAGCAGTACTTC.

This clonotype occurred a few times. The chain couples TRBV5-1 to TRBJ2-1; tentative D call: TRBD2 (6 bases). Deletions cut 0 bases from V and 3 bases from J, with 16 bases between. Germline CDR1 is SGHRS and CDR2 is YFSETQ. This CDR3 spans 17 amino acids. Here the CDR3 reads CASSLAASALDYNEQFF. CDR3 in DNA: TGCGCCAGCAGCTTGGCCGCTAGCGCCCTTGACTACAATGAGCAGTTCTTC.

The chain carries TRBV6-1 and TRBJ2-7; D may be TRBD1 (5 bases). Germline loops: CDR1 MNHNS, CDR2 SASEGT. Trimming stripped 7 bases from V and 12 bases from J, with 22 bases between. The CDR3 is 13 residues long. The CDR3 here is CASTHPGQSRRYF. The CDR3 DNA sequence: TGTGCCAGCACTCACCCCGGACAATCCCGTAGGTACTTC.

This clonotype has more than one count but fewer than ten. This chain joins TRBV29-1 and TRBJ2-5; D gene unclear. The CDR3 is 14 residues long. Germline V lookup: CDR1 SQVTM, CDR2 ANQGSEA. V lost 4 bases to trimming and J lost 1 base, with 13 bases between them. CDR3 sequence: CSVGGENFQETQYF. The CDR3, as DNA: TGCAGCGTTGGTGGTGAAAATTTCCAAGAGACCCAGTACTTC.

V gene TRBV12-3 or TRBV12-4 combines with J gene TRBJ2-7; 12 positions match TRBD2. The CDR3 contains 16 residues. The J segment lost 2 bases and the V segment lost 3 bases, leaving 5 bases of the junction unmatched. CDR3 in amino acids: CASSFLRTSGAYEQYF. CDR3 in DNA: TGTGCCAGCAGTTTTCTGCGGACTAGCGGGGCCTACGAGCAGTACTTC.

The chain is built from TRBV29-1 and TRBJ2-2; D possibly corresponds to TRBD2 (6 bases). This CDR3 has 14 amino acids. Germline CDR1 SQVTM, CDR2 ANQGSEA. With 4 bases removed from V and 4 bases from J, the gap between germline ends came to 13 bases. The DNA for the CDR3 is TGCAGCGTTGGTGGGGGGACCTCCACCGGGGAGCTGTTTTTT. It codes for CSVGGGTSTGELFF.

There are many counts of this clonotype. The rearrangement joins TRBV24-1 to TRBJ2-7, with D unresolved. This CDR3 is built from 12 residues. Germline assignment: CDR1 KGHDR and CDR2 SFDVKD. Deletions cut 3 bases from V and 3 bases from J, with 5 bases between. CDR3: CATSDNSYEQYF. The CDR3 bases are TGTGCCACCAGTGATAACAGCTACGAGCAGTACTTC.